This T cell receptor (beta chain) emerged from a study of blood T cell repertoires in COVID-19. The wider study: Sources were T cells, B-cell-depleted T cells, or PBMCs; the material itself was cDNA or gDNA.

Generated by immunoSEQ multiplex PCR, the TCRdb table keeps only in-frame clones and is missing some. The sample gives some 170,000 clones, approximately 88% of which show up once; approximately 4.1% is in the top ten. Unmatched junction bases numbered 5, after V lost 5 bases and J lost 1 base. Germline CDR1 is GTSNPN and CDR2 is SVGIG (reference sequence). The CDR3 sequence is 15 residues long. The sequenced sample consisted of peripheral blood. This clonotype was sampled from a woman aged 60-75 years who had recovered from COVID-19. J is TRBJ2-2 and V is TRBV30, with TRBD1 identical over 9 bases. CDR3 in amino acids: CAWDGQGMNTGELFF. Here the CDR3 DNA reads TGTGCCTGGGATGGACAGGGGATGAACACCGGGGAGCTGTTTTTT.